This entry concerns a single T cell receptor beta chain. Its target is not known. A read error may produce the germline difference seen at one junction end. PCR used 60 Vbeta primers and 13 Jbeta primers. Some clones are missing from TCRdb's copy, which holds only in-frame ones; the method was immunoSEQ multiplex PCR. The repertoire holds over 70,000 clones, with 77% as singletons. These data are taken from a study of cytomegalovirus exposure and HLA in healthy donors. As for the study in general: Researchers found that roughly 81% of about 400 genotyped donors fell within the Caucasian-associated ancestry cluster. Findings and limits, study-wide: Later work associated over 15,000 TCR beta sequences with HLA alleles at 0.05 false discovery rate.

The CDR3 length is 15 residues. Per the germline V gene, CDR1 is SEHNR and CDR2 is FQNEAQ (reference sequence). The sequence was collected from a man aged 25-45 years in good health and CMV-seronegative. The rearrangement joins TRBV7-9 to TRBJ2-7; maybe TRBD1 (5 bases). Sequencing input: PBMCs. CDR3 sequence: CSSTRNRQGSYEQYF. CDR3 sequence (DNA): TGTTCCAGCACCCGGAATCGTCAGGGATCCTACGAGCAGTACTTC.